The next 22 T cell receptor beta chains were all read from a single sample in a study of blood T cell repertoires in COVID-19. Clones were read by immunoSEQ multiplex PCR, and TCRdb kept only the in-frame ones, dropping some. The sample carries about 270,000 clones, around four fifths recorded once. The sample was peripheral blood. All receptors come from a man older than 75 with acute or convalescent COVID-19.

This clone was seen more than once but under ten times. V usage is TRBV6-1 and J usage is TRBJ2-6; tentatively, D is TRBD1 (5 bases). With 0 bases removed from V and 2 bases from J, the gap between germline ends came to 5 bases. The CDR3 is 15 amino acids. CDR1 and CDR2 (germline): MNHNS, SASEGT. Here the CDR3 reads CASSEAGAGANVLTF. In DNA form, the CDR3 reads TGTGCCAGCAGTGAAGCAGGGGCTGGGGCCAACGTCCTGACTTTC.

This clone was picked up one time. The chain employs TRBV2 and TRBJ2-4, with 11 bases matching TRBD1. Germline V CDR1 and CDR2: SNHLY, FYNNEI. V trimming: 1 base; J trimming: 6 bases; junction bases outside the gene matches: 8. The CDR3 is 17 residues long. The CDR3 region has the DNA TGTGCCAGCAGTGAAGGCTACGGACAGGGGGCAGGAAACATTCAGTACTTC. Translated, it gives CASSEGYGQGAGNIQYF. The full variable domain, completed using reference TRBV2 and TRBJ2-4, is EPEVTQTPSHQVTQMGQEVILRCVPISNHLYFYWYRQILGQKVEFLVSFYNNEISEKSEIFDDQFSVERPDGSNFTLKIRSTKLEDSAMYFCASSEGYGQGAGNIQYFGAGTRLSVL.

This chain connects TRBV5-1 to TRBJ2-7; a weak D match, TRBD1 (5 bases). CDR1 and CDR2 from the germline V gene are SGHRS and YFSETQ. There are 15 residues in the CDR3. The ends were cut back, 0 bases at V and 4 bases at J, with 14 bases in the middle. CDR3 bases: TGCGCCAGCAGCTTGGTGTCAGGGCAAACGTACGAGCAGTACTTC. This codes for CASSLVSGQTYEQYF.

CDR3 sequence: CAISEGHPTGSYEQYF. Written as DNA, the CDR3 is TGTGCCATCAGTGAGGGACATCCGACAGGATCCTACGAGCAGTACTTC. The rearrangement joins TRBV10-3 to TRBJ2-7, with D maybe TRBD1 (6 bases). Germline V gene data show CDR1 as ENHRY and CDR2 as SYGVKD. V shed 2 bases and J shed 1 base, with 15 bases lying between them. This CDR3 spans 16 amino acids.

V usage is TRBV12-2 and J usage is TRBJ2-5; whether TRBD1, the table's D call, matches the DNA was not checked. TRBV12-2 is a known pseudogene. This CDR3 is 14 amino acids long. CDR3 amino acids: CASRLDRVRETQYF. As DNA, the CDR3 is TGTGCAAGTCGCCTGGACAGGGTAAGGGAGACCCAGTACTTC.

Turning to this clone: At the DNA level, this CDR3 is encoded by other sequences in the same sample as well. V and J are TRBV5-1 and TRBJ2-3, with D tentatively TRBD1 (6 bases). V lost 2 bases, J lost 0 bases, and 7 bases lay in between. Germline loops: CDR1 SGHRS, CDR2 YFSETQ. The CDR3 length is 14 residues. This chain's CDR3 is CASSLGQSTDTQYF. The CDR3 nucleotides read TGCGCCAGCAGCTTAGGACAGAGCACAGATACGCAGTATTTT.

The chain links TRBV9 to TRBJ1-6; D is undetermined. Trimming removed 0 bases from V and 6 bases from J, with 13 bases in between. This CDR3 is built from 16 residues. The germline V gene encodes CDR1 SGDLS and CDR2 YYNGEE. In nucleotides, the CDR3 is TGTGCCAGCAGCGTAGAGCCGACGGGAGCTAATTCACCCCTCCACTTT. It encodes CASSVEPTGANSPLHF. The entire variable domain, with the rest obtained from reference TRBV9 and TRBJ1-6, is as follows: DSGVTQTPKHLITATGQRVTLRCSPRSGDLSVYWYQQSLDQGLQFLIQYYNGEERAKGNILERFSAQQFPDLHSELNLSSLELGDSALYFCASSVEPTGANSPLHFGNGTRLTVT.

This clone has a single count. The genes are TRBV28 and TRBJ2-5; 7 bases map to TRBD2. V dropped 5 bases and J dropped 1; count of bases not matched to a gene: 1. CDR3 length equals 13 residues. CDR1 and CDR2 from the germline V gene are MDHEN and SYDVKM. The DNA for the CDR3 is TGTGCCAGCAGTAGCGGGACCCAAGAGACCCAGTACTTC. Amino acid sequence: CASSSGTQETQYF.

V gene TRBV7-8 combines with J gene TRBJ2-3, with D unresolved. This CDR3 contains 13 residues. Germline CDR1 is SGHVS and CDR2 is FQNEAQ. With 2 bases removed from V and 5 bases from J, the gap between germline ends came to 8 bases. The CDR3, as DNA: TGTGCCAGCAGCTTAAGCCCTAAAGATACGCAGTATTTT. Its protein is CASSLSPKDTQYF.

The chain joins TRBV19 to TRBJ2-2; D is possibly TRBD2 (6 bases). CDR1 is LNHDA, CDR2 SQIVND, per germline (reference sequence). V was trimmed by 5 bases and J by 1 base, leaving 11 bases between them. The CDR3 extends over 15 amino acids. The CDR3 DNA follows: TGTGCCAGTAGTCATATGGGGGGGAACACCGGGGAGCTGTTTTTT. This translates into CASSHMGGNTGELFF.

The CDR3 sequence is CASSTGTGFSGANVLTF. The CDR3 DNA reads TGCGCCAGCAGCACTGGGACAGGTTTCTCTGGGGCCAACGTCCTGACTTTC. This chain joins TRBV5-1 and TRBJ2-6; TRBD1 agrees at 8 bases. The J segment lost 0 bases and the V segment lost 4 bases, leaving 6 bases of the junction unmatched. Germline V lookup: CDR1 SGHRS, CDR2 YFSETQ. The CDR3 spans 17 residues.

The chain employs TRBV2 and TRBJ2-2; D is undetermined. Trimming left V 7 bases short and J 5 bases short, with 5 bases between. The CDR3 extends over 11 amino acids. From germline, CDR1 is SNHLY and CDR2 FYNNEI. DNA of the CDR3: TGTGCCAGCACCACAACCGGGGAGCTGTTTTTT. It encodes CASTTTGELFF.

The chain couples TRBV30 to TRBJ2-3; TRBD2 matches at 16 bases. Germline V gene data show CDR1 as GTSNPN and CDR2 as SVGIG (reference sequence). After removal of 5 bases from V and 5 bases from J, the junction contained 13 bases not matched to a gene. The CDR3 is made up of 18 amino acids. As DNA, the CDR3 is TGTGCCTGGTCGAGACAGGGACTAGCGGGGGGGCCGAAAGATACGCAGTATTTT. It is translated as CAWSRQGLAGGPKDTQYF.

V is TRBV19 and J is TRBJ2-1; TRBD2 matches 10 bases. After removal of 6 bases from V and 2 bases from J, the junction contained 1 base not matched to a gene. This CDR3 is 14 amino acids long. The germline CDR1 and CDR2 sequences are LNHDA and SQIVND (reference sequence). The CDR3 nucleotides read TGTGCCAGTAGAAGCGGGGGGGCCTACAATGAGCAGTTCTTC. As protein: CASRSGGAYNEQFF.

This chain joins TRBV6-6 and TRBJ2-3, with 9 bases aligning to TRBD2. This CDR3 spans 17 amino acids. The germline gives CDR1 MNHNY, CDR2 SVGAGI (reference sequence). V gave up 5 bases and J gave up 1 base; unmatched junction bases: 10. In DNA, the CDR3 is TGTGCCAGCAGTCCCTCTAGCGGGATGGCGGGCACAGATACGCAGTATTTT. It is translated as CASSPSSGMAGTDTQYF.

The chain recombines TRBV19 with TRBJ2-7; a possible D gene is TRBD2 (6 bases). This CDR3 is 14 amino acids long. V shed 4 bases and J shed 7 bases, with 17 bases lying between them. CDR1 LNHDA and CDR2 SQIVND come from the germline V gene (reference sequence). CDR3: CASSNNGGYREQYF. As DNA, the CDR3 is TGTGCCAGTAGTAATAACGGGGGTTACCGGGAGCAGTACTTC.

The V call is TRBV2, the J call TRBJ2-7; TRBD1 agrees at 7 bases. The CDR3 has 12 residues. Looked up from germline, CDR1 is SNHLY and CDR2 is FYNNEI. Trimming at V came to 6 bases and at J to 9 bases, leaving 8 bases not matched to a gene. In nucleotides, the CDR3 is TGTGCCAGCAGGGGGGACAGTTTAGCGCAGTACTTC. It yields the protein CASRGDSLAQYF.

The V gene is TRBV7-9, the J gene TRBJ2-3, with TRBD2 matching 11 bases. This CDR3 is built from 17 residues. Germline V gives CDR1 SEHNR, CDR2 FQNEAQ (reference sequence). V lost 6 bases, J lost 1 base, and 9 bases stayed unmatched. CDR3 DNA sequence: TGTGCCAGCAGGTCGGGACTAGCGGTCGCTGGCACAGATACGCAGTATTTT. Its translation is CASRSGLAVAGTDTQYF.

The chain recombines TRBV15 with TRBJ2-2; TRBD1 agrees at 9 bases. V lost 3 bases to trimming and J lost 4 bases; unmatched junction nucleotides: 3. CDR1 and CDR2 from the germline V gene are LNHNV and YYDKDF (reference sequence). The CDR3 is 15 residues long. For the CDR3, the DNA is TGTGCCACCAGCAGGGACAGGGGAGGCACCGGGGAGCTGTTTTTT. It is translated as CATSRDRGGTGELFF.

The chain joins TRBV9 to TRBJ2-6; D is ambiguous. In germline, CDR1 is SGDLS, CDR2 YYNGEE. This CDR3 region has 16 residues. V lost 0 bases and J lost 0, with 7 bases in between. In nucleotides, the CDR3 is TGTGCCAGCAGCGTAGGCGACAACTCTGGGGCCAACGTCCTGACTTTC. It is translated as CASSVGDNSGANVLTF.

This clone has just a few counts. The chain recombines TRBV28 with TRBJ1-2; tentative D call: TRBD1 (5 bases). The CDR3 consists of 14 residues. The V gene's germline CDR1 is MDHEN and CDR2 SYDVKM. V dropped 3 bases and J dropped 6 bases, with 14 bases sitting between them. CDR3 loop: CASSFGWGVNGYTF. The CDR3 nucleotides read TGTGCCAGCAGTTTTGGGTGGGGGGTTAATGGCTACACCTTC.

The chain uses TRBV6-5 and TRBJ2-5, with 7 nucleotides matching TRBD1. V trimming: 7 bases; J trimming: 4 bases; junction bases outside the gene matches: 3. Germline values: CDR1 MNHEY, CDR2 SVGAGI. CDR3 size: 12 residues. Written as DNA, the CDR3 is TGTGCCAGCATAAGGGGGCGAGAGACCCAGTACTTC. The encoded protein is CASIRGRETQYF.